This T cell receptor beta chain was documented in a study of CD8 T cells in ankylosing spondylitis. There are 14 residues in the CDR3. In germline, CDR1 is KGHDR, CDR2 SFDVKD. Trimming took 6 bases from V and 3 from J; bases not matched to a gene: 4. Study observations and caveats: The study identified a TCR beta motif of under ten highly homologous variants that appeared characteristic of ankylosing spondylitis blood.

Details on this clonotype: No antigen is known for it.

TCRdb itself ran the 5' RACE reads through MiXCR, one entry per CDR3 protein. This sample has 650,000 to 800,000 distinct CDR3 sequences, with roughly 19% found just once. The source is a male donor with ankylosing spondylitis. What was sequenced was blood, either unsorted or a sorted T cell fraction (not recorded which). The rearrangement joins TRBV24-1 to TRBJ2-1, with TRBD1 identical over 7 bases. DNA for the CDR3: TGTGCCACCAGTCCTAGGACAGGCTACAATGAGCAGTTCTTC. Translating gives CATSPRTGYNEQFF.